What follows are 27 T cell receptor beta chains derived from one specimen sequenced in a study of T-cell memory formation after mild COVID-19. TCRdb reanalysed the 5' RACE reads using MiXCR and keeps one entry per CDR3 protein. The profile shows hundreds of thousands of distinct CDR3 sequences, approximately 19% of them singletons. The sample comprised PBMCs or a T cell subset sorted from them (not recorded which). The receptors originated from an adult woman who had mild COVID-19 (a few samples of this study predate the infection). Cell type and time point are not known.

The V gene is TRBV2, the J gene TRBJ2-1, with TRBD1 matching 7 bases. The V gene end was trimmed by 2 bases and the J gene end by 3 bases; junction bases not matched to a gene: 7. In germline, CDR1 is SNHLY, CDR2 FYNNEI. This CDR3 spans 16 amino acids. The CDR3 DNA reads TGTGCCAGCAGTGAAAGGGGGCAGATCCTCTACAATGAGCAGTTCTTC. Its protein product is CASSERGQILYNEQFF.

This chain connects TRBV25-1 to TRBJ2-1; D is ambiguous. The V gene lost 6 bases and the J gene lost 8 bases, with 8 bases spanning the gap. This CDR3 contains 11 residues. Per the germline V gene, CDR1 is MGHDK and CDR2 is SYGVNS. The CDR3 region has the DNA TGTGCCAGCAGCAATCTCTATGAGCAGTTCTTC. It is translated as CASSNLYEQFF.

This clonotype was picked up a small number of times. The chain has TRBV20-1 and TRBJ2-7; D is ambiguous. The CDR3 runs to 13 residues. V was shortened by 1 base and J by 3 bases, with 10 bases between the two germline ends. Germline-derived CDR1 and CDR2 are DFQATT and SNEGSKA (reference sequence). The CDR3: CSARGPPGYEQYF. CDR3 coding DNA: TGCAGTGCTAGAGGCCCCCCAGGCTACGAGCAGTACTTC.

This clonotype was observed many times. The chain employs TRBV5-1 and TRBJ2-3; D remains unclear. CDR1 SGHRS and CDR2 YFSETQ come from the germline V gene. Trimming cost V 4 bases and J 6 bases, with 12 bases left between them. There are 13 residues in the CDR3. CDR3 protein: CASSPEPGDTQYF. DNA of the CDR3: TGCGCCAGCAGCCCTGAGCCTGGGGATACGCAGTATTTT.

This sequence joins TRBV20-1 and TRBJ2-7; 8 bases align to TRBD1. V lost 3 bases and J lost 0; bases outside the gene matches: 7. Per germline, CDR1 DFQATT and CDR2 SNEGSKA (reference sequence). The CDR3 contains 15 residues. The CDR3 here is CSARVDRDASYEQYF. The CDR3 DNA follows: TGCAGTGCTAGGGTGGACAGGGACGCCTCCTACGAGCAGTACTTC.

This rearrangement joins TRBV10-3 to TRBJ1-1, with a weak D call TRBD1 (5 bases). V lost 5 bases, J lost 3 bases, and 16 bases lay in between. CDR3 length: 15 amino acids. CDR1 is ENHRY, CDR2 SYGVKD, per germline. The DNA of the CDR3 is TGTGCCATCAGTTCCCCCACCGGGGCCGACACTGAAGCTTTCTTT. As protein: CAISSPTGADTEAFF.

In its sample, this clonotype was seen a few times. V gene TRBV18 combines with J gene TRBJ1-1, with D perhaps matching TRBD1 (5 bases). This CDR3 spans 15 amino acids. V lost 3 bases and J 2 bases, leaving 13 bases between the germline ends. Germline CDR1 KGHSH, CDR2 LQKENI. CDR3 DNA: TGTGCCAGCTCACCCGACCAGGGATTTAACACTGAAGCTTTCTTT. Encoded protein: CASSPDQGFNTEAFF.

The chain combines TRBV7-8 with TRBJ1-1, with TRBD1 as a possible D gene (5 bases). With 6 bases removed from V and 4 bases from J, the gap between germline ends came to 15 bases. Germline assignment: CDR1 SGHVS and CDR2 FQNEAQ. The CDR3 spans 14 residues. The CDR3 here is CASSPSGALTEAFF. The CDR3 region has the DNA TGTGCCAGCAGTCCAAGCGGGGCCCTCACTGAAGCTTTCTTT.

The V and J genes are TRBV7-3 and TRBJ2-3, with D unresolved. The V gene lost 5 bases and the J gene lost 4 bases, with 13 bases spanning the gap. The CDR3 length is 14 residues. Germline lookup yields CDR1 SGHTA and CDR2 FQGTGA. The CDR3 sequence: CASSLMGYPDTQYF. CDR3 coding DNA: TGTGCCAGCAGCCTCATGGGGTACCCAGATACGCAGTATTTT.

The chain combines TRBV27 with TRBJ2-3, with 7 bases identical to TRBD2. The junction had 2 bases not matched to a gene; V was cut back by 6 bases and J by 5 bases. Germline CDR1 reads MNHEY; CDR2 reads SMNVEV (reference sequence). The CDR3 runs 12 residues. The CDR3 spells CASRGGRDTQYF. CDR3 DNA sequence: TGTGCCAGCAGGGGAGGGCGAGATACGCAGTATTTT.

CDR3 sequence: CSARDRDRADTEAFF. CDR3 coding DNA: TGCAGTGCTAGAGACCGGGACAGGGCTGACACTGAAGCTTTCTTT. The chain uses TRBV20-1 and TRBJ1-1; TRBD1 matches at 9 bases. The CDR3 is 15 residues long. The V gene end was trimmed by 0 bases and the J gene end by 3 bases; junction bases not matched to a gene: 5. Looked up from germline, CDR1 is DFQATT and CDR2 is SNEGSKA (reference sequence).

This clonotype was observed a handful of times. The genes are TRBV9 and TRBJ2-2; D not resolved. This CDR3 has 14 amino acids. Germline V gives CDR1 SGDLS, CDR2 YYNGEE. V lost 7 bases and J 4 bases, leaving 14 bases between the germline ends. The CDR3 is CASARASGTGELFF. CDR3 nucleotide sequence: TGTGCCAGCGCGAGAGCTTCGGGCACCGGGGAGCTGTTTTTT.

This clonotype was seen only a few times. The chain combines TRBV2 with TRBJ1-5, with D maybe TRBD1 (5 bases). Germline CDR1 reads SNHLY; CDR2 reads FYNNEI. CDR3 length: 14 residues. Trimming took 4 bases from V and 6 from J, leaving 13 bases between them. Here the CDR3 reads CASSVTVQGQPQHF. Here the CDR3 DNA reads TGTGCCAGCAGTGTTACAGTTCAGGGTCAGCCCCAGCATTTT.

V usage is TRBV5-5 and J usage is TRBJ1-4, with D perhaps TRBD1 (5 bases). CDR1 and CDR2 (germline): SGHKS, YYEKEE (reference sequence). Trimming took off 0 bases at V and 0 bases at J, with 9 bases between the two ends. The length of the CDR3 is 16 residues. CDR3 in amino acids: CASSLGGLATNEKLFF. The DNA for the CDR3 is TGTGCCAGCAGCTTGGGGGGGTTAGCAACTAATGAAAAACTGTTTTTT.

This clonotype was seen a few times. The J gene is TRBJ2-5, the V gene TRBV4-2, with a tentative D call TRBD2 (5 bases). V lost 0 bases and J 1 base, leaving 18 bases between the germline ends. CDR1 is LGHNA and CDR2 is YNFKEQ in the germline V gene. The CDR3 sequence is 18 residues long. The CDR3 DNA sequence: TGTGCCAGCAGCCAAGAAAAATATCCCGAGGGCGTCCAAGAGACCCAGTACTTC. Amino acid sequence: CASSQEKYPEGVQETQYF.

V and J are TRBV7-9 and TRBJ2-7; 8 positions agree with TRBD2. This CDR3 is built from 15 residues. The V gene's germline CDR1 is SEHNR and CDR2 FQNEAQ (reference sequence). V shed 0 bases and J 3 bases; nucleotides not matched to a gene: 4. The CDR3, as DNA: TGTGCCAGCAGCTTAGCGACGGGAGGGCACTACGAGCAGTACTTC. This encodes CASSLATGGHYEQYF.

The CDR3, as DNA: TGCAGCGTTGTTATCGACGAGCAGTACTTC. Amino acid sequence: CSVVIDEQYF. V gene TRBV29-1 combines with J gene TRBJ2-7; D unresolved. The CDR3 length is 10 residues. V was trimmed by 4 bases and J by 5 bases, leaving 6 bases between them. Germline values: CDR1 SQVTM, CDR2 ANQGSEA.

This clonotype was seen at least ten times. The genes are TRBV2 and TRBJ2-7; 7 nucleotides match TRBD2. J gave up 0 bases and V 2 bases, and 7 bases lay outside the gene matches. This CDR3 has 16 residues. The germline gives CDR1 SNHLY, CDR2 FYNNEI. The CDR3 DNA reads TGTGCCAGCAGTGAATTGATGCGGGAGTCCTCCTACGAGCAGTACTTC. Protein sequence: CASSELMRESSYEQYF.

This clonotype showed up just a few times. V and J are TRBV7-8 and TRBJ2-1; D ambiguous. The CDR3 contains 13 residues. V lost 4 bases to trimming and J lost 5 bases, with 9 bases between them. CDR1 and CDR2 from the germline V gene are SGHVS and FQNEAQ. In nucleotides, the CDR3 is TGTGCCAGCAGCTCCCCGTCTGACAATGAGCAGTTCTTC. Its protein is CASSSPSDNEQFF.

This clonotype was recorded a few times. V usage is TRBV7-8 and J usage is TRBJ2-5; 12 bases fit TRBD2. The germline gives CDR1 SGHVS, CDR2 FQNEAQ. Trimming at V came to 4 bases and at J to 5 bases, leaving 8 bases not matched to a gene. This CDR3 contains 16 residues. CDR3 loop: CASSYRLAGGWETQYF. The CDR3 DNA reads TGTGCCAGCAGCTACCGGCTAGCGGGAGGGTGGGAGACCCAGTACTTC.

This clonotype occurred a few times. V usage is TRBV5-4 and J usage is TRBJ2-7; 7 bases are a match to TRBD1. From germline, CDR1 is SGHNT and CDR2 YYREEE (reference sequence). Trimming took 3 bases from V and 4 from J; bases not matched to a gene: 10. The CDR3 runs to 15 residues. CDR3 nucleotides: TGTGCCAGCAGCTACGGACAGGTTGTCGCTTACGAGCAGTACTTC. It translates to CASSYGQVVAYEQYF.

This clonotype was detected only a few times. The V gene is TRBV4-2, the J gene TRBJ2-1; tentatively, D is TRBD2 (5 bases). V lost 3 bases, J lost 0 bases, and 12 bases lay in between. CDR1 is LGHNA, CDR2 YNFKEQ, per germline. This CDR3 region has 16 residues. The DNA for the CDR3 is TGTGCCAGCAGCCATGCTCTAGCTGACTCCTACAATGAGCAGTTCTTC. The encoded protein is CASSHALADSYNEQFF.

This clonotype was detected many times. The V call is TRBV5-5, the J call TRBJ2-1; perhaps TRBD2 as D (6 bases). Looked up from germline, CDR1 is SGHKS and CDR2 is YYEKEE (reference sequence). V lost 4 bases, J lost 3 bases, and 11 bases lay in between. The CDR3 is 14 amino acids. CDR3 residues: CASSPRDFYNEQFF. The CDR3, as DNA: TGTGCCAGCAGCCCCCGGGACTTCTACAATGAGCAGTTCTTC.

This clonotype was counted ten times or more. The genes are TRBV5-1 and TRBJ1-3; D call uncertain. Trimming took off 5 bases at V and 4 bases at J, with 19 bases between the two ends. Germline CDR1 SGHRS, CDR2 YFSETQ. The CDR3 is 16 residues long. The CDR3 sequence is CASRTDEADGGNTIYF. DNA of the CDR3: TGCGCCAGCAGAACGGACGAGGCGGATGGAGGAAACACCATATATTTT. The variable domain in full, completed from reference TRBV5-1 and TRBJ1-3, reads KAGVTQTPRYLIKTRGQQVTLSCSPISGHRSVSWYQQTPGQGLQFLFEYFSETQRNKGNFPGRFSGRQFSNSRSEMNVSTLELGDSALYLCASRTDEADGGNTIYFGEGSWLTVV.

This clonotype was seen a handful of times. CDR3 residues: CAISDTDRESYEQYF. DNA for the CDR3: TGTGCCATCAGTGACACGGACAGGGAGTCCTACGAGCAGTACTTC. This chain links TRBV10-3 with TRBJ2-7; 8 nucleotides line up with TRBD1. The CDR3 contains 15 residues. With V trimmed by 3 bases and J by 1 base, 5 bases remained unmatched. Germline V CDR1 and CDR2: ENHRY, SYGVKD.

This chain connects TRBV4-1 to TRBJ1-2, with TRBD1 matching 9 bases. V lost 1 base, J lost 8 bases, and 5 bases stayed unmatched. The CDR3 runs to 14 residues. Germline V gene lookup returns CDR1 MGHRA and CDR2 YSYEKL. The CDR3 nucleotides are TGCGCCAGCAGCCAAGTACAGGGGGCCGGGGGCTACACCTTC. Translating it yields CASSQVQGAGGYTF.

This rearrangement joins TRBV4-3 to TRBJ2-2; 8 bases line up with TRBD2. V lost 3 bases to trimming and J lost 3 bases; unmatched junction nucleotides: 3. In germline, CDR1 is LGHNA, CDR2 YSLEER. The CDR3 has 15 amino acids. In DNA, the CDR3 is TGCGCCAGCAGCCAGGACGGGAGGGACACCGGGGAGCTGTTTTTT. Its translation is CASSQDGRDTGELFF.